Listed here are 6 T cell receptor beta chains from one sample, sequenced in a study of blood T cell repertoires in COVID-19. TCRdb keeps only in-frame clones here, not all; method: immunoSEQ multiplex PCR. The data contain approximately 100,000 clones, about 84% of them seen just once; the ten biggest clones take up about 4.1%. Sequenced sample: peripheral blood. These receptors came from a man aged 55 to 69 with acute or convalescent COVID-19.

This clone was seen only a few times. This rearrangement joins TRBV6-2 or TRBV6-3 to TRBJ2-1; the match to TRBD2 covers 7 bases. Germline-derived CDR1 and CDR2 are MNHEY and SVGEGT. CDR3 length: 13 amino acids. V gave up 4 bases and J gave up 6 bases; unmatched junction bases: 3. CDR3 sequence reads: CASSLAGGNEQFF. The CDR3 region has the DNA TGTGCCAGCAGTTTAGCGGGCGGCAATGAGCAGTTCTTC.

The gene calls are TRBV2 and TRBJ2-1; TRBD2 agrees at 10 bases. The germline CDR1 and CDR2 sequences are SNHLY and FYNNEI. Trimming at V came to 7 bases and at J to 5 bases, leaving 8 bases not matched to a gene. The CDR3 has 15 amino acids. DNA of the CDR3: TGTGCCAGCAAAACCGGGACTAGCGCAAACAATGAGCAGTTCTTC. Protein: CASKTGTSANNEQFF.

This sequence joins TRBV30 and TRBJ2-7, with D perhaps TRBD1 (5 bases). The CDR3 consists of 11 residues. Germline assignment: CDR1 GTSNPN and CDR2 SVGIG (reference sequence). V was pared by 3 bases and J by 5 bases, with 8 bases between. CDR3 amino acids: CAWSQGNEQYF. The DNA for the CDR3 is TGTGCCTGGAGCCAGGGCAACGAGCAGTACTTC. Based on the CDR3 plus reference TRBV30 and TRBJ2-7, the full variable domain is SQTIHQWPATLVQPVGSPLSLECTVEGTSNPNLYWYRQAAGRGLQLLFYSVGIGQISSEVPQNLSASRPQDRQFILSSKKLLLSDSGFYLCAWSQGNEQYFGPGTRLTVT.

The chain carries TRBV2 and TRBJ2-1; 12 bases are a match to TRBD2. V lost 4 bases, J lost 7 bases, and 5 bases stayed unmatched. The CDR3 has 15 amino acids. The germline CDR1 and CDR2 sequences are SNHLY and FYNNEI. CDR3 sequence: CASSGRLAGVNEQFF. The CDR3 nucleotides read TGTGCCAGCAGTGGGAGACTAGCGGGAGTGAATGAGCAGTTCTTC.

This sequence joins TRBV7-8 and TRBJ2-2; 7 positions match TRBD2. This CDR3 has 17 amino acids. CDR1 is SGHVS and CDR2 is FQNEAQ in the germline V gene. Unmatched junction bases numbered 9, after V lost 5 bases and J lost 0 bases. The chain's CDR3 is CASSPGTTRANTGELFF. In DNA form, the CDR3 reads TGTGCCAGCAGCCCGGGGACTACTCGAGCGAACACCGGGGAGCTGTTTTTT. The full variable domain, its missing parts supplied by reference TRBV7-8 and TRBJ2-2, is GAGVSQSPRYKVAKRGQDVALRCDPISGHVSLFWYQQALGQGPEFLTYFQNEAQLDKSGLPSDRFFAERPEGSVSTLKIQRTQQEDSAVYLCASSPGTTRANTGELFFGEGSRLTVL.

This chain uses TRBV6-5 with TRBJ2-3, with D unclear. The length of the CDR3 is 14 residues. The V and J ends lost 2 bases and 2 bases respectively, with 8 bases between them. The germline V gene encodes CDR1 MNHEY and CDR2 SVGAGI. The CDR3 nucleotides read TGTGCCAGCAGTTACCTTCGTCCCACAGATACGCAGTATTTT. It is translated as CASSYLRPTDTQYF.